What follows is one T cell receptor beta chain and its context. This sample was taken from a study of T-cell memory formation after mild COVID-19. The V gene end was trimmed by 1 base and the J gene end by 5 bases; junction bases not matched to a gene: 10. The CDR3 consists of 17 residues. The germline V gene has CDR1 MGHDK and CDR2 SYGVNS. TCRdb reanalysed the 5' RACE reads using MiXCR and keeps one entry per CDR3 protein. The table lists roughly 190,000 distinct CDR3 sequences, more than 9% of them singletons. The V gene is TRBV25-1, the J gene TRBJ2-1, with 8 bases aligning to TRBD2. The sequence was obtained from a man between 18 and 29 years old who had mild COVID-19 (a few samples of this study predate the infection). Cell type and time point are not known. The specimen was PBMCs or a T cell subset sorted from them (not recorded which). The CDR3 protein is CASSELVGGGPHNEQFF. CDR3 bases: TGTGCCAGCAGTGAATTGGTAGGCGGGGGGCCTCACAATGAGCAGTTCTTC.